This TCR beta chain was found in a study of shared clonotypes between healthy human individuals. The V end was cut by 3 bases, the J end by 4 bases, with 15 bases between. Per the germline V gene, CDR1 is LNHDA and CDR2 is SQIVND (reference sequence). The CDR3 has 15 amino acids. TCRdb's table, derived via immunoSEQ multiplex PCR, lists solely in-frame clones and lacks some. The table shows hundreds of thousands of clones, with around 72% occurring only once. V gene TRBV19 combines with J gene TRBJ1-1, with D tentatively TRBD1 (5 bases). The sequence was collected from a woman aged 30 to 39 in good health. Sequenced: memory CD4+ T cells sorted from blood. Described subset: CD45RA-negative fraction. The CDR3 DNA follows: TGTGCCAGTAGTATCCCCGCGGGGGTCTTCACTGAAGCTTTCTTT. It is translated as CASSIPAGVFTEAFF. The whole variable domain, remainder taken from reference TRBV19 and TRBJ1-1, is DGGITQSPKYLFRKEGQNVTLSCEQNLNHDAMYWYRQDPGQGLRLIYYSQIVNDFQKGDIAEGYSVSREKKESFPLTVTSAQKNPTAFYLCASSIPAGVFTEAFFGQGTRLTVV.